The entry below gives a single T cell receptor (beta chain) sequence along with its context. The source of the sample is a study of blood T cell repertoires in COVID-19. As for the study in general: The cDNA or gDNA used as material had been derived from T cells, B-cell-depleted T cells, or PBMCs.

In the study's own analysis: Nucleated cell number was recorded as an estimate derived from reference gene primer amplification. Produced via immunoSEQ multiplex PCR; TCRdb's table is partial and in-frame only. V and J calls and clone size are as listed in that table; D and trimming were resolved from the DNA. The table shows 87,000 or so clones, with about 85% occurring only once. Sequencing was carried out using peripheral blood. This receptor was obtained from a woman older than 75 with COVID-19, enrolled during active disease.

For the CDR3, the DNA is TGCAGTGCTAGAAGCGGCTACGAGCAGTACTTC. Amino acids: CSARSGYEQYF. V is TRBV20-1 and J is TRBJ2-7, with a tentative D call TRBD2 (5 bases). This CDR3 contains 11 residues. V was cut by 2 bases and J by 3 bases, with 5 bases left in between. Germline loops: CDR1 DFQATT, CDR2 SNEGSKA (reference sequence).